The clone carrying this T cell receptor (beta chain) was found a few times. The antigen remains undetermined. The donors comprised healthy bone marrow donors. Germline V gene lookup returns CDR1 GTSNPN and CDR2 SVGIG (reference sequence). Trimming pared 3 bases from V and 6 bases from J, leaving 14 bases between. CDR3 length: 13 amino acids. This record comes from a study of cytomegalovirus exposure and HLA in healthy donors. Whole-study results and caveats: Later analysis showed TCR association rates varying by HLA locus, highest for DRB1 and lowest for HLA-C. A later analysis reportedly found that, within productive TCRs, an Asian-associated ancestry cluster had fewer N-insertions than the mean observed across the roughly 730 donors. An analysis done earlier found most TCR beta V segments productive about 87% or about 30% of the time.

The PCR ran on 60 Vbeta and 13 Jbeta primers. Sequenced by immunoSEQ multiplex PCR; TCRdb stores in-frame clones only, minus some. The repertoire has 97,000 or so clones, about 69% of them found once; the top ten carry more than 4.5%. The chain couples TRBV30 to TRBJ1-2, with D possibly being TRBD1 (6 bases). The clonotype comes from a human donor in good health. The sample taken for sequencing was PBMCs. The CDR3 DNA is TGTGCCTGGAGGACAGGTTTTTTGGATGGCTACACCTTC. Its protein product is CAWRTGFLDGYTF.